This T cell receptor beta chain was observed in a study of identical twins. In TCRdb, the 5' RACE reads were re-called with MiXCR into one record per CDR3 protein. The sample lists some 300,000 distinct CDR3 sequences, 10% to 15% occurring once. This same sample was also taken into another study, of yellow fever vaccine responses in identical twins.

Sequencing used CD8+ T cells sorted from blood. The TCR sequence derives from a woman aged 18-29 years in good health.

CDR3 residues: CASSQGARTSGGQETQYF. The CDR3, as DNA: TGTGCCAGCAGCCAAGGAGCCCGGACTAGCGGGGGGCAAGAGACCCAGTACTTC. The chain employs TRBV3-1 and TRBJ2-5; 14 nucleotides agree with TRBD2. Germline values: CDR1 LGHDT, CDR2 YNNKEL (reference sequence). J lost 2 bases, V lost 1 base, and 6 bases had no gene match. The CDR3 consists of 18 residues.